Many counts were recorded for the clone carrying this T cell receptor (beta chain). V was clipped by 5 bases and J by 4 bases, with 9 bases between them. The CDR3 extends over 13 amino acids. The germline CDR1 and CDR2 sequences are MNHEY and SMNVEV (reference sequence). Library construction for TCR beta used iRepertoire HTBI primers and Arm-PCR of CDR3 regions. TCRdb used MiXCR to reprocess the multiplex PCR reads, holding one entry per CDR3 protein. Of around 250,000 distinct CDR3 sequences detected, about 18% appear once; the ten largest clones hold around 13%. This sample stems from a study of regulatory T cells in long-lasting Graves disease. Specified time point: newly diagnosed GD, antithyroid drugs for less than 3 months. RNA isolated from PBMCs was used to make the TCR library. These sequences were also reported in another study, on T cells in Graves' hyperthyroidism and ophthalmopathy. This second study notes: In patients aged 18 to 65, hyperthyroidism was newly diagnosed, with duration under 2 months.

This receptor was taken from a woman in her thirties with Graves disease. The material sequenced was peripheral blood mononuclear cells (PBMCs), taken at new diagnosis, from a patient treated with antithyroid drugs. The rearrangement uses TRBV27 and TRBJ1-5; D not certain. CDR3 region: CASSPHYNQPQHF. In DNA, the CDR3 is TGTGCCAGCAGTCCCCACTATAATCAGCCCCAGCATTTT.